This entry lists 5 T cell receptor beta chains sequenced from one sample in a study of T cell responses to AZD1222 COVID-19 vaccine. This table comes from immunoSEQ multiplex PCR, and its TCRdb copy is limited to in-frame clones, with some not included. This table holds approximately 150,000 clones, approximately 95% found once. The material sequenced was peripheral blood, taken on day 0 of MenACWY control vaccination. These receptors came from an adult in good health.

The V call is TRBV9, the J call TRBJ2-1; TRBD2 matches 9 bases. The ends lost 2 bases at V and 4 bases at J; junction bases unmatched: 10. This CDR3 comprises 17 residues. Germline CDR1 reads SGDLS; CDR2 reads YYNGEE. CDR3 region: CASSVGTAGGPYNEQFF. In DNA form, the CDR3 reads TGTGCCAGCAGCGTCGGGACAGCGGGAGGCCCGTACAATGAGCAGTTCTTC.

The V and J genes are TRBV4-1 and TRBJ1-4; 8 bases are a match to TRBD1. The CDR3 consists of 15 residues. Germline V gene sequence: CDR1 MGHRA, CDR2 YSYEKL. The V and J ends lost 3 bases and 8 bases, in that order; junction bases with no gene match: 8. Written as DNA, the CDR3 is TGCGCCAGCAGCCACCGACAGGGGATAGGGGAAAAACTGTTTTTT. Translating it yields CASSHRQGIGEKLFF.

This clone occurred once. The chain uses TRBV5-1 and TRBJ2-2; D gene uncertain. CDR1 SGHRS and CDR2 YFSETQ come from the germline V gene. Between the trimmed V and J ends, which lost 1 base and 1 base, there was a span of 8 bases. This CDR3 is 15 amino acids long. The CDR3 DNA sequence: TGCGCCAGCAGCTTGACACAGCAGAACACCGGGGAGCTGTTTTTT. Translation gives CASSLTQQNTGELFF.

This clone was seen a few times. The chain is built from TRBV10-1 and TRBJ2-2, with D maybe TRBD1 (5 bases). Germline V gives CDR1 WNHNN, CDR2 SYGVQD (reference sequence). CDR3 size: 14 residues. Trimming took 6 bases from V and 2 from J, leaving 10 bases between them. CDR3 sequence: CASSLDSNTGELFF. Here the CDR3 DNA reads TGCGCCAGCAGCCTCGACAGTAACACCGGGGAGCTGTTTTTT.

The chain uses TRBV19 and TRBJ2-4, with TRBD1 matching 8 bases. Looked up from germline, CDR1 is LNHDA and CDR2 is SQIVND (reference sequence). The CDR3 contains 14 residues. Trimming at V came to 6 bases and at J to 3 bases, leaving 4 bases not matched to a gene. CDR3: CASRDTGGKNIQYF. CDR3 nucleotides: TGTGCCAGTAGGGATACAGGGGGCAAAAACATTCAGTACTTC.